The sequence of this TCR beta chain was determined in a study of T cells in Graves' hyperthyroidism and ophthalmopathy. The study, taken as a whole, reports: The model anticipated ophthalmopathy a median about six months pre-onset.

This clonotype was observed many times. Its cognate antigen is unknown. Hyperthyroidism patients were newly diagnosed, had disease duration under 2 months, and were aged 18 to 65 years. Diagnoses rested on clinical symptoms, serum thyroxine and TRAb, thyroid ultrasound and orbital computed tomography. With 6 bases clipped from V and 2 bases from J, the junction kept 9 bases outside the gene matches. This CDR3 comprises 15 residues. The CDR3 regions of TCR beta were amplified from RNA transcripts. When the TCR CDR3 underwent first-round RT-PCR, the HTBI primer set was used. MiXCR, run by TCRdb on the multiplex PCR reads, gives a single entry per CDR3 protein. Of a few hundred thousand distinct CDR3 sequences listed, more than 45% are singletons.

The specimen sequenced was peripheral blood or thyroid tissue (not recorded which). V usage is TRBV12-3 or TRBV12-4 and J usage is TRBJ2-7; 8 bases match TRBD1. The clonotype was recovered from a woman younger than 30 with Graves' hyperthyroidism. The CDR3 nucleotides are TGTGCCAGCAGCCCCTCGGGACAGGTTACCTACGAGCAGTACTTC. Protein product: CASSPSGQVTYEQYF.